The present entry profiles one T cell receptor (beta chain) with its context. The assay was immunoSEQ multiplex PCR, and TCRdb's table has in-frame clones only and misses some. The table shows some 100,000 clones, with over 85% occurring only once. This specimen comes from a study of control samples from healthy donors and cancer patients. This receptor was identified in a human donor in good health. The donor label of this sample is uncertain. The material sequenced was blood.

The CDR3 DNA reads as TGTGCCACCCACCTCAGGGCAATGAACACTGAAGCTTTCTTT. Amino acids: CATHLRAMNTEAFF. This sequence joins TRBV24-1 and TRBJ1-1, with D possibly matching TRBD1 (5 bases). CDR3 length equals 14 residues. Deletions cut 9 bases from V and 0 bases from J, with 13 bases between. From germline, CDR1 is KGHDR and CDR2 SFDVKD.